This TCR beta chain was sequenced during a study of radiotherapy plus CTLA-4 blockade in lung cancer. Turning to the study itself: Disease control was seen in around 31% of patients, objective responses in 15% to 20%.

The data were produced by immunoSEQ multiplex PCR, yet TCRdb's version contains in-frame clones alone and is incomplete. Of about 82,000 clones in the sample, roughly 70% were seen once. Remarks on this clone: Its antigen is unknown.

Overall study results and limits: Reports identified early blood T cell clone dynamics, with interferon-beta, as the best response predictor.

This TCR derives from a human donor with non-small cell lung cancer that progressed on radiotherapy plus ipilimumab. The sequencing used peripheral blood, collected from a patient treated with radiotherapy plus ipilimumab.

In nucleotides, the CDR3 is TGCAGCGTTGGACTAGATCTTCACACTGAAGCTTTCTTT. Encoded protein: CSVGLDLHTEAFF. V usage is TRBV29-1 and J usage is TRBJ1-1; D not resolved. This CDR3 comprises 13 residues. The germline V gene encodes CDR1 SQVTM and CDR2 ANQGSEA. With 4 bases removed from V and 3 bases from J, the gap between germline ends came to 12 bases. Complete variable domain (other parts from reference TRBV29-1 and TRBJ1-1): SAVISQKPSRDICQRGTSLTIQCQVDSQVTMMFWYRQQPGQSLTLIATANQGSEATYESGFVIDKFPISRPNLTFSTLTVSNMSPEDSSIYLCSVGLDLHTEAFFGQGTRLTVV.